The sequence of this TCR beta chain was determined in a study of memory CD8 T cells in hepatitis C reinfection. Whole-study context: After reinfection, a couple of primary-infection resolvers became chronically infected. Between 3 and 8 weeks after reinfection detection, peak samples were drawn. Reinfection meant HCV RNA positivity after two negatives ≥60 days apart.

The time point was: peak reinfection, 3 to 8 weeks after reinfection detection. TCR sequencing was done directly ex vivo on sorted cells, without expansion in vitro. People who inject drugs from Montreal's HEPCO study were the donors. The table came from immunoSEQ multiplex PCR; TCRdb's copy has only in-frame clones and leaves some out. The sample lists more than 35,000 clones, roughly 90% occurring once. V lost 0 bases to trimming and J lost 7 bases, with 10 bases between them. Germline lookup yields CDR1 MGHRA and CDR2 YSYEKL. CDR3 length equals 14 residues. This TCR derives from a man aged 18 to 29 with hepatitis C virus infection. The sequenced sample consisted of naive CD8+ T cells sorted from blood. The chain couples TRBV4-1 to TRBJ2-1; TRBD2 might be the D (5 bases). CDR3 nucleotides: TGCGCCAGCAGCCAAGATGCCGGCGGGAATGAGCAGTTCTTC. Translating it yields CASSQDAGGNEQFF.